The next 21 T cell receptor beta chains were all read from a single sample in a study of blood T cell repertoires in COVID-19. Using immunoSEQ multiplex PCR, the repertoire was profiled, and TCRdb retains in-frame clones only, with some absent. The data show 250,000 to 300,000 clones, with around 82% seen just once and less than 4% held by the top ten. Sequencing was done on a sample of peripheral blood. The receptors were sampled from a woman between 18 and 30 years old with acute or convalescent COVID-19.

The rearrangement links TRBV7-9 to TRBJ1-2, with D unresolved. The V and J ends lost 3 bases and 4 bases respectively, with 15 bases between them. CDR1 SEHNR and CDR2 FQNEAQ come from the germline V gene (reference sequence). This CDR3 contains 15 residues. The CDR3: CASSFPDRRSYGYTF. The CDR3 DNA follows: TGTGCCAGCAGCTTCCCCGATCGACGGAGCTATGGCTACACCTTC.

This rearrangement joins TRBV6-5 to TRBJ2-7; maybe TRBD1 (5 bases). Germline CDR1 reads MNHEY; CDR2 reads SVGAGI. CDR3 length equals 15 residues. Trimming cost V 5 bases and J 3 bases, with 17 bases left between them. Here the CDR3 reads CASSPSLAGRYEQYF. CDR3 in DNA: TGTGCCAGCAGTCCCTCCCTGGCAGGGCGCTACGAGCAGTACTTC.

V gene TRBV19 combines with J gene TRBJ1-1; no definite D call. Germline V gene sequence: CDR1 LNHDA, CDR2 SQIVND (reference sequence). This CDR3 contains 16 residues. Trimming took off 6 bases at V and 0 bases at J, with 17 bases between the two ends. CDR3: CASRVEALIMNTEAFF. The DNA of the CDR3 is TGTGCCAGTAGAGTTGAGGCCCTAATCATGAACACTGAAGCTTTCTTT. The full variable domain, rest sourced from reference TRBV19 and TRBJ1-1, is DGGITQSPKYLFRKEGQNVTLSCEQNLNHDAMYWYRQDPGQGLRLIYYSQIVNDFQKGDIAEGYSVSREKKESFPLTVTSAQKNPTAFYLCASRVEALIMNTEAFFGQGTRLTVV.

The sample holds one count of this clone. The rearrangement links TRBV12-3 or TRBV12-4 to TRBJ2-1; 12 positions agree with TRBD2. The junction had 6 bases not matched to a gene; V was cut back by 9 bases and J by 15 bases. There are 11 residues in the CDR3. CDR3 region: CASMTSGSGFF. The CDR3 DNA reads TGTGCCAGTATGACTAGCGGGAGTGGGTTCTTC.

This rearrangement joins TRBV5-5 to TRBJ1-5; 7 nucleotides agree with TRBD1. With 3 bases clipped from V and 7 bases from J, the junction kept 10 bases outside the gene matches. This CDR3 contains 15 residues. Germline values: CDR1 SGHKS, CDR2 YYEKEE (reference sequence). The chain's CDR3 is CASSSHAGQRQPQHF. The DNA for the CDR3 is TGTGCCAGCAGCTCCCATGCGGGACAGCGGCAGCCCCAGCATTTT.

The chain has TRBV7-6 and TRBJ2-2; 8 bases agree with TRBD2. The germline CDR1 and CDR2 sequences are SGHVS and FNYEAQ. V was pared by 7 bases and J by 4 bases, with 14 bases of the junction left unmatched. The CDR3 contains 17 residues. The CDR3 sequence is CASTFGGGPYITGELFF. DNA of the CDR3: TGTGCCAGCACCTTCGGGGGGGGGCCGTATATCACCGGGGAGCTGTTTTTT.

The V gene is TRBV2, the J gene TRBJ2-1; D possibly corresponds to TRBD1 (5 bases). Germline CDR1 and CDR2: SNHLY and FYNNEI. This CDR3 spans 12 amino acids. V shed 2 bases and J shed 8 bases, with 7 bases lying between them. This CDR3 reads CASSEQGYEQFF. The CDR3 coding sequence is TGTGCCAGCAGTGAACAGGGCTATGAGCAGTTCTTC.

The V call is TRBV7-2, the J call TRBJ2-6; no definite D call. Germline values: CDR1 SGHTA, CDR2 FQGNSA. Trimming cost V 3 bases and J 0 bases, with 3 bases left between them. The CDR3 is made up of 14 amino acids. Written as DNA, the CDR3 is TGTGCCAGCAGCTTCGGCTCTGGGGCCAACGTCCTGACTTTC. Its protein is CASSFGSGANVLTF.

The V call is TRBV7-3, the J call TRBJ2-1; 8 bases match TRBD1. The CDR3 totals 16 residues. V gave up 5 bases and J gave up 1 base; unmatched junction bases: 7. Germline loops: CDR1 SGHTA, CDR2 FQGTGA. The CDR3 DNA is TGTGCCAGCAGCGCCGAGACAGGGGCTTCCTACAATGAGCAGTTCTTC. This gives the protein CASSAETGASYNEQFF.

V is TRBV6-5 and J is TRBJ2-4, with TRBD1 matching 7 bases. Germline V gene lookup returns CDR1 MNHEY and CDR2 SVGAGI. CDR3 length: 16 residues. With V trimmed by 4 bases and J by 6 bases, 12 bases remained unmatched. The CDR3 nucleotides are TGTGCCAGCAGTTCCCCGGGACAGAAAGCGAGAAACATTCAGTACTTC. It is translated as CASSSPGQKARNIQYF.

With respect to this clone: One junction end disagrees with the germline gene, perhaps due to a read error. This chain uses TRBV7-8 with TRBJ1-5; D unclear. The germline gives CDR1 SGHVS, CDR2 FQNEAQ. The CDR3 is 14 amino acids. The DNA for the CDR3 is TGTGCCAGCAGCTTTCGGGGTGGGAATCAGCCCCAACATTTT. Its protein product is CASSFRGGNQPQHF. Looking up the rest from reference TRBV7-8 and TRBJ1-5 gives the full variable domain: GAGVSQSPRYKVAKRGQDVALRCDPISGHVSLFWYQQALGQGPEFLTYFQNEAQLDKSGLPSDRFFAERPEGSVSTLKIQRTQQEDSAVYLCASSFRGGNQPQHFGDGTRLSIL.

The chain combines TRBV19 with TRBJ2-3, with TRBD2 identical over 15 bases. Germline lookup yields CDR1 LNHDA and CDR2 SQIVND (reference sequence). Trimming removed 3 bases from V and 6 bases from J; junction bases left unmatched: 7. This CDR3 has 17 residues. The CDR3 spells CASSMTGLAGGFDTQYF. The CDR3 DNA reads as TGTGCCAGTAGTATGACGGGACTAGCGGGAGGATTTGATACGCAGTATTTT.

This clone was observed a handful of times. The gene calls are TRBV15 and TRBJ2-1; TRBD1 might be the D (5 bases). The germline CDR1 and CDR2 sequences are LNHNV and YYDKDF (reference sequence). The CDR3 spans 15 residues. V lost 1 base and J lost 9, with 16 bases in between. CDR3 protein: CATSRAGLGSVEQFF. The CDR3, as DNA: TGTGCCACCAGCAGAGCAGGGTTGGGTAGTGTTGAGCAGTTCTTC.

V is TRBV11-2 and J is TRBJ1-1, with TRBD1 identical over 8 bases. Germline CDR1 and CDR2: SGHAT and FQNNGV. This CDR3 contains 13 residues. J was trimmed by 9 bases and V by 5 bases; bases with no gene match: 8. The CDR3 DNA reads TGTGCCAGCAGCCGCGGACAGGGCGAAAAAGCTTTCTTT. Translated: CASSRGQGEKAFF.

The V gene is TRBV4-1, the J gene TRBJ1-3; no clear D. V shed 3 bases and J shed 0 bases, with 12 bases lying between them. Germline CDR1 and CDR2: MGHRA and YSYEKL. The CDR3 covers 16 residues. The CDR3 DNA follows: TGCGCCAGCAGCCACGAAACCTCCAGCTCTGGAAACACCATATATTTT. Encoded protein: CASSHETSSSGNTIYF.

Here the CDR3 DNA reads TGTGCCAGCTCACGAGGACTAGCCCCCACAGATACGCAGTATTTT. Residues: CASSRGLAPTDTQYF. The chain carries TRBV18 and TRBJ2-3; TRBD2 matches at 8 bases. Germline values: CDR1 KGHSH, CDR2 LQKENI. Trimming at V came to 4 bases and at J to 2 bases, leaving 5 bases not matched to a gene. The CDR3 totals 15 residues.

This clone was observed at least ten times. The same CDR3 can be traced to other DNA sequences in this sample. The rearrangement links TRBV28 to TRBJ2-7, with D hard to call. V gave up 3 bases and J gave up 3 bases, with 6 bases separating them. The germline gives CDR1 MDHEN, CDR2 SYDVKM. This CDR3 is built from 12 residues. DNA for the CDR3: TGTGCCAGCAGTTTTGCGGTCTACGAGCAGTACTTC. It translates to CASSFAVYEQYF. The entire variable domain, with the rest obtained from reference TRBV28 and TRBJ2-7, is as follows: DVKVTQSSRYLVKRTGEKVFLECVQDMDHENMFWYRQDPGLGLRLIYFSYDVKMKEKGDIPEGYSVSREKKERFSLILESASTNQTSMYLCASSFAVYEQYFGPGTRLTVT.

This sequence joins TRBV20-1 and TRBJ2-5; 9 positions agree with TRBD2. The V and J ends lost 3 bases and 2 bases, in that order; junction bases with no gene match: 16. The germline gives CDR1 DFQATT, CDR2 SNEGSKA (reference sequence). CDR3 size: 18 residues. The DNA of the CDR3 is TGCAGTGCTAGTCGGCTCGCGGGTTGGCGGGAGGGACAAGAGACCCAGTACTTC. Its translation is CSASRLAGWREGQETQYF.

The count of this clone is one. The chain carries TRBV6-4 and TRBJ2-3; 13 bases agree with TRBD2. CDR3 length: 15 amino acids. Germline loops: CDR1 MRHNA, CDR2 SNTAGT. Trimming cost V 3 bases and J 4 bases; bases outside gene matches: 1. CDR3 sequence: CASSELAGGADTQYF. DNA of the CDR3: TGTGCCAGCAGTGAACTAGCGGGAGGGGCAGATACGCAGTATTTT.

The CDR3 loop is CASSYPRTGANPYTEAFF. Here the CDR3 DNA reads TGTGCCAGCAGTTACCCTAGGACAGGGGCGAACCCTTACACTGAAGCTTTCTTT. The genes are TRBV6-2 or TRBV6-3 and TRBJ1-1, with TRBD1 matching 9 bases. The V gene end was trimmed by 2 bases and the J gene end by 3 bases; junction bases not matched to a gene: 13. This CDR3 has 18 amino acids. Germline lookup yields CDR1 MNHEY and CDR2 SVGEGT.

In its sample, this clone was seen a few times. V and J are TRBV5-8 and TRBJ2-7; 8 bases are shared with TRBD2. CDR3 length: 15 amino acids. Looked up from germline, CDR1 is SGHTS and CDR2 is YDEGEE. Unmatched junction bases numbered 8, after V lost 4 bases and J lost 2 bases. CDR3 amino acids: CASSLKGSGTYEQYF. The CDR3 DNA reads TGTGCCAGCAGCCTGAAGGGTAGCGGGACCTACGAGCAGTACTTC.